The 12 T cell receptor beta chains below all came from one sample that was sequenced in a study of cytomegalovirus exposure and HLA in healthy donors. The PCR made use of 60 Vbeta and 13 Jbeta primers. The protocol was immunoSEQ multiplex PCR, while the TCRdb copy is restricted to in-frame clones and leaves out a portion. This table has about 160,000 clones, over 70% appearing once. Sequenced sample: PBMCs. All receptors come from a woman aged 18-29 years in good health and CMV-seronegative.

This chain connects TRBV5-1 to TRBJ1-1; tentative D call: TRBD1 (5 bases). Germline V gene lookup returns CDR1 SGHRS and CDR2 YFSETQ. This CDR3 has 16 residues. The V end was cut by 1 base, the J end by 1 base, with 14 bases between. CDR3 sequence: CASSLPVGGANTEAFF. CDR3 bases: TGCGCCAGCAGCTTGCCCGTTGGAGGGGCGAACACTGAAGCTTTCTTT.

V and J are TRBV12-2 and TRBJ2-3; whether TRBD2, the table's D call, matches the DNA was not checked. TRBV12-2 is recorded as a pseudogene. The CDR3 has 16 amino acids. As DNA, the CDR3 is TGTGCAAGTCGCTTTAGCGGGGGGGAGGGGGTAGTTCCGCAGTATTTT. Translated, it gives CASRFSGGEGVVPQYF.

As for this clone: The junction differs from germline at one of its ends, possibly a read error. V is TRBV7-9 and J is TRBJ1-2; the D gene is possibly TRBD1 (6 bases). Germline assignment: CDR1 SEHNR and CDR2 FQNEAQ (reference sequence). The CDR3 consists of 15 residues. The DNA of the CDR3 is TGTTCCAGCAGCTTCACCGGGGGGGCCAACTATGGCTACACCTTC. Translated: CSSSFTGGANYGYTF. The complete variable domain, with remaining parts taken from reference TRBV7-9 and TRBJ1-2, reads DTGVSQNPRHKITKRGQNVTFRCDPISEHNRLYWYRQTLGQGPEFLTYFQNEAQLEKSRLLSDRFSAERPKGSFSTLEIQRTEQGDSAMYLCSSSFTGGANYGYTFGSGTRLTVV.

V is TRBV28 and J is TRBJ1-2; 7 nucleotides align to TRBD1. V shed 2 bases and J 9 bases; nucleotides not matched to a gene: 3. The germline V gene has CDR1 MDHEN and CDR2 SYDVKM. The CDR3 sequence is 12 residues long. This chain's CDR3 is CASSLKQGRYTF. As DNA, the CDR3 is TGTGCCAGCAGTTTAAAACAGGGGCGCTACACCTTC.

In nucleotides, the CDR3 is TGTGCCAGCAGCTCGGTAGCGGGGGGCCCAGATACGCAGTATTTT. Translated: CASSSVAGGPDTQYF. V gene TRBV7-6 combines with J gene TRBJ2-3, with 10 nucleotides matching TRBD2. CDR1 and CDR2 (germline): SGHVS, FNYEAQ. The junction had 5 bases not matched to a gene; V was cut back by 4 bases and J by 4 bases. The CDR3 covers 15 residues.

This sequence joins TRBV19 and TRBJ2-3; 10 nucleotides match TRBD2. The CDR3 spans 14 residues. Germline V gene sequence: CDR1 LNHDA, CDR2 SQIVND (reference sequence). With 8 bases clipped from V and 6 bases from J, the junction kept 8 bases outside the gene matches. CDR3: CASVPSGGWDTQYF. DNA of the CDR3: TGTGCCAGTGTCCCTAGCGGGGGCTGGGATACGCAGTATTTT.

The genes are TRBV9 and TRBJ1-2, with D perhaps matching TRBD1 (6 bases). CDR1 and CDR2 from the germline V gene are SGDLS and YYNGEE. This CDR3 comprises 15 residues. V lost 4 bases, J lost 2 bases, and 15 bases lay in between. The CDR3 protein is CASSPVQGKNYGYTF. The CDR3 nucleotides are TGTGCCAGCAGCCCAGTACAGGGTAAGAACTATGGCTACACCTTC.

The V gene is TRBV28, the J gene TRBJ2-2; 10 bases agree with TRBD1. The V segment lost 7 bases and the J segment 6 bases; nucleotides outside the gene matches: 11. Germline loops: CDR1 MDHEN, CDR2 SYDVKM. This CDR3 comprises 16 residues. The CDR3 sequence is CASTQPGQGRSGELFF. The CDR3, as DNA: TGTGCCAGCACCCAGCCGGGACAGGGGAGGTCCGGGGAGCTGTTTTTT.

CDR3 DNA sequence: TGTGCCTGGAGCCGGGACAGGGACTGGCCTGGAAACACCATATATTTT. Amino acids: CAWSRDRDWPGNTIYF. V and J are TRBV30 and TRBJ1-3; 9 bases are a match to TRBD1. V shed 3 bases and J 2 bases; nucleotides not matched to a gene: 8. The CDR3 runs to 16 residues. In germline, CDR1 is GTSNPN, CDR2 SVGIG (reference sequence).

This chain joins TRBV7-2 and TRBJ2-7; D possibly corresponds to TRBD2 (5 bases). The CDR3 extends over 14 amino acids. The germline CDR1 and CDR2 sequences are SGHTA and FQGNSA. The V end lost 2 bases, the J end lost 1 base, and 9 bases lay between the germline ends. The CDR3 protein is CASSLSEGSYEQYF. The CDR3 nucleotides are TGTGCCAGCAGCTTATCAGAGGGATCCTACGAGCAGTACTTC.

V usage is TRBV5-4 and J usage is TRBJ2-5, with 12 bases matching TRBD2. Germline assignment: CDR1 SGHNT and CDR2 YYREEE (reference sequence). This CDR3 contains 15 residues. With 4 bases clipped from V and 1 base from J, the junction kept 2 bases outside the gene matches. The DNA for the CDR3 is TGTGCCAGCAGCATGGGACTAGCGGGCCAAGAGACCCAGTACTTC. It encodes CASSMGLAGQETQYF.

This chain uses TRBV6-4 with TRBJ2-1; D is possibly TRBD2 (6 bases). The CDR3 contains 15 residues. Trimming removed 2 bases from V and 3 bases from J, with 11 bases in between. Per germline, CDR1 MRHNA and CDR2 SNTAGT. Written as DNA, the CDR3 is TGTGCCAGCAGTGACCAAACGGGGGACTACAATGAGCAGTTCTTC. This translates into CASSDQTGDYNEQFF.